These 24 T cell receptor beta chains were all obtained from the same sample, sequenced in a study of T-cell reconstitution after alpha-beta-depleted transplantation in children. Study-wide results and limits: Hyperexpanded clones declined; after one year, newly produced T cells mostly supplied diversity.

Preparation of the TCRbeta library used unique molecular identifiers. In TCRdb, the PCR reads were re-called with MiXCR into one record per CDR3 protein. The table lists about 300,000 distinct CDR3 sequences, nearly 8% of them singletons. The antigens of these receptors remain unknown. The source material was peripheral blood, sampled 360 days after TCRalphabeta/CD19-depleted stem cell transplant. These receptor sequences come from a female patient between 2 and 15 years old who had a stem cell transplant for Fanconi anemia, so the T cells may come from the graft donor.

This chain joins TRBV2 and TRBJ2-5; D is undetermined. Germline CDR1 reads SNHLY; CDR2 reads FYNNEI. The length of the CDR3 is 14 residues. Deletions cut 5 bases from V and 2 bases from J, with 12 bases between. CDR3 nucleotides: TGTGCCAGCAGTTGGTCAGGAGATCAAGAGACCCAGTACTTC. It translates to CASSWSGDQETQYF.

This clonotype was observed many times. The rearrangement uses TRBV7-7 and TRBJ2-5; D is unresolved. The CDR3 runs to 13 residues. From germline, CDR1 is SSHAT and CDR2 FNYEAQ (reference sequence). The V end was cut by 3 bases, the J end by 5 bases, with 10 bases between. This chain's CDR3 is CASSFTTRETQYF. As DNA, the CDR3 is TGTGCCAGCAGCTTTACCACCCGGGAGACCCAGTACTTC.

The sample holds many counts of this clonotype. This rearrangement joins TRBV28 to TRBJ2-3; 7 nucleotides match TRBD1. This CDR3 contains 15 residues. V lost 5 bases and J lost 5; bases outside the gene matches: 10. The germline CDR1 and CDR2 sequences are MDHEN and SYDVKM. CDR3 nucleotide sequence: TGTGCCAGCAGTCAAACAGGGGATCAAGGAGATACGCAGTATTTT. Amino acids: CASSQTGDQGDTQYF.

This clonotype was counted once. Being one base from a much bigger clone, this may be a read error. No conserved phenylalanine or tryptophan ends this CDR3, so it is likely a read error. The V call is TRBV9, the J call TRBJ1-2; no clear D. CDR3 length: 14 amino acids. Per the germline V gene, CDR1 is SGDLS and CDR2 is YYNGEE. V lost 3 bases and J 3 bases, leaving 12 bases between the germline ends. CDR3 DNA: TGTGCCAGCAGCGCAGGTGGCAGCCACTATGGCTACACCTGC. Translating gives CASSAGGSHYGYTC.

This clonotype was counted at least ten times. The rearrangement uses TRBV7-3 and TRBJ1-2; TRBD1 might be the D (5 bases). From germline, CDR1 is SGHTA and CDR2 FQGTGA. Trimming took off 0 bases at V and 6 bases at J, with 8 bases between the two ends. The CDR3 is 13 residues long. CDR3 sequence (DNA): TGTGCCAGCAGCTTAACAGGGGTTGATGGCTACACCTTC. Its protein product is CASSLTGVDGYTF.

The CDR3 protein is CAWSVGWRSTEAFF. The CDR3 DNA sequence: TGTGCCTGGAGTGTTGGGTGGAGGTCAACTGAAGCTTTCTTT. The chain carries TRBV30 and TRBJ1-1, with D uncertain. The CDR3 contains 14 residues. Germline V gives CDR1 GTSNPN, CDR2 SVGIG (reference sequence). The V end lost 0 bases, the J end lost 5 bases, and 13 bases lay between the germline ends. Using reference TRBV30 and TRBJ1-1 for the parts outside the CDR3, the full variable domain is SQTIHQWPATLVQPVGSPLSLECTVEGTSNPNLYWYRQAAGRGLQLLFYSVGIGQISSEVPQNLSASRPQDRQFILSSKKLLLSDSGFYLCAWSVGWRSTEAFFGQGTRLTVV.

In its sample, this clonotype was seen many times. The rearrangement joins TRBV29-1 to TRBJ2-5; D may be TRBD1 or TRBD2 (5 bases each). There are 14 residues in the CDR3. V was trimmed by 5 bases and J by 1 base, leaving 14 bases between them. From germline, CDR1 is SQVTM and CDR2 ANQGSEA. In DNA form, the CDR3 reads TGCAGCGTTTTTGGGGGTGGTGGCCAAGAGACCCAGTACTTC. Amino acids: CSVFGGGGQETQYF. The full variable domain, its missing parts supplied by reference TRBV29-1 and TRBJ2-5, is SAVISQKPSRDICQRGTSLTIQCQVDSQVTMMFWYRQQPGQSLTLIATANQGSEATYESGFVIDKFPISRPNLTFSTLTVSNMSPEDSSIYLCSVFGGGGQETQYFGPGTRLLVL.

This clonotype appeared many times. The chain combines TRBV28 with TRBJ2-2; 8 bases map to TRBD1. Germline CDR1 and CDR2: MDHEN and SYDVKM. V dropped 5 bases and J dropped 4; count of bases not matched to a gene: 12. The CDR3 is 17 amino acids. The CDR3 DNA reads TGTGCCAGCAGTCTCCCTCGACAGGGGATTCTCACCGGGGAGCTGTTTTTT. It codes for CASSLPRQGILTGELFF.

This clonotype was detected ten times or more. V is TRBV5-1 and J is TRBJ1-1; D possibly corresponds to TRBD1 (5 bases). Germline V gene lookup returns CDR1 SGHRS and CDR2 YFSETQ. Trimming stripped 0 bases from V and 1 base from J, with 13 bases between. This CDR3 comprises 16 residues. The CDR3 protein is CASSLAQSGRNTEAFF. The CDR3 DNA is TGCGCCAGCAGCTTGGCCCAGTCAGGGAGGAACACTGAAGCTTTCTTT. The complete variable domain, with remaining parts taken from reference TRBV5-1 and TRBJ1-1, reads KAGVTQTPRYLIKTRGQQVTLSCSPISGHRSVSWYQQTPGQGLQFLFEYFSETQRNKGNFPGRFSGRQFSNSRSEMNVSTLELGDSALYLCASSLAQSGRNTEAFFGQGTRLTVV.

CDR3 DNA: TGTGCCACCGGACTTTTTGACTACGAGCAGTACTTC. Amino acid sequence: CATGLFDYEQYF. The genes are TRBV27 and TRBJ2-7; possible D gene TRBD2, 5 bases. Trimming removed 10 bases from V and 3 bases from J, with 13 bases in between. This CDR3 comprises 12 residues. Germline CDR1 MNHEY, CDR2 SMNVEV (reference sequence).

The CDR3 nucleotides read TGTGCCAGCAGTGAACTTTTCCCAGATAGCAATCAGCCCCAGCATTTT. Residues: CASSELFPDSNQPQHF. This chain links TRBV5-5 with TRBJ1-5; D gene uncertain. The germline gives CDR1 SGHKS, CDR2 YYEKEE (reference sequence). The V and J ends lost 5 bases and 0 bases respectively, with 15 bases between them. This CDR3 contains 16 residues.

Comment on this clonotype: A much larger clone differs by one base, so this may be a read error. The chain is built from TRBV28 and TRBJ2-3; D is unclear. CDR1 is MDHEN, CDR2 SYDVKM, per germline. The CDR3 consists of 16 residues. In DNA, the CDR3 is TGTCCCAGCAGTTCCCTCGAGGATTTTGGCACAGATACGCAGTATTTT. This encodes CPSSSLEDFGTDTQYF. Full variable domain (rest looked up from reference TRBV28 and TRBJ2-3): DVKVTQSSRYLVKRTGEKVFLECVQDMDHENMFWYRQDPGLGLRLIYFSYDVKMKEKGDIPEGYSVSREKKERFSLILESASTNQTSMYLCPSSSLEDFGTDTQYFGPGTRLTVL.

This clonotype was picked up a small number of times. The chain joins TRBV28 to TRBJ1-2; no firm D call. There are 15 residues in the CDR3. Germline-derived CDR1 and CDR2 are MDHEN and SYDVKM. Trimming stripped 8 bases from V and 1 base from J, with 17 bases between. The CDR3 region is CASSRGLADNYGYTF. The CDR3 DNA reads TGTGCCAGCTCGCGCGGGTTGGCCGATAACTATGGCTACACCTTC.

This clonotype was detected only a few times. One junction end does not reproduce the germline sequence, and a read error may be involved. The V and J genes are TRBV6-1 and TRBJ2-2, with D tentatively TRBD2 (5 bases). The CDR3 is made up of 16 amino acids. Germline assignment: CDR1 MNHNS and CDR2 SASEGT. CDR3 sequence: CASAVPSSPNTGELSF. In DNA, the CDR3 is TGTGCCAGCGCGGTCCCCAGCTCGCCGAACACCGGGGAGCTGTCTTTT.

The chain is built from TRBV5-1 and TRBJ2-3; D unclear. Trimming took off 1 base at V and 3 bases at J, with 18 bases between the two ends. Germline values: CDR1 SGHRS, CDR2 YFSETQ. The CDR3 is 17 residues long. The CDR3 coding sequence is TGCGCCAGCAGCTTGAGGGCTACCCCAGTTGGGACAGATACGCAGTATTTT. This codes for CASSLRATPVGTDTQYF.

The table lists this clonotype with many counts. The chain recombines TRBV12-3 or TRBV12-4 with TRBJ2-3; D gene uncertain. V was shortened by 5 bases and J by 1 base, with 16 bases between the two germline ends. The CDR3 runs to 16 residues. CDR3 amino acids: CASSLWSVTGTDTQYF. The DNA of the CDR3 is TGTGCCAGCAGTCTCTGGAGCGTAACCGGCACAGATACGCAGTATTTT.

This clonotype was observed a few times. The J gene is TRBJ2-7, the V gene TRBV18; TRBD1 matches at 10 bases. Germline assignment: CDR1 KGHSH and CDR2 LQKENI. This CDR3 has 15 residues. V lost 0 bases and J lost 7; bases outside the gene matches: 6. CDR3 protein: CASSPPGQGSEEQYV. The CDR3 coding sequence is TGTGCCAGCTCACCACCGGGACAGGGGAGCGAAGAGCAGTACGTC.

The table lists this clonotype with many counts. This CDR3 is CASSRTGNSGNTIYF. CDR3 in DNA: TGTGCCAGCAGCCGGACAGGGAACTCTGGAAACACCATATATTTT. The V call is TRBV7-9, the J call TRBJ1-3, with 8 bases identical to TRBD1. This CDR3 spans 15 amino acids. Germline trimming cut 5 bases from V and 0 bases from J; bases unmatched to any gene: 3. The germline V gene encodes CDR1 SEHNR and CDR2 FQNEAQ (reference sequence).

This clonotype was picked up many times. The chain combines TRBV10-3 with TRBJ1-5; 8 nucleotides align to TRBD1. The V and J ends lost 8 bases and 4 bases, in that order; junction bases with no gene match: 10. Germline-derived CDR1 and CDR2 are ENHRY and SYGVKD. The CDR3 runs 15 residues. The CDR3 DNA follows: TGTGCCATCGGACAGGGTGAGGGTAGGAATCAGCCCCAGCATTTT. Protein product: CAIGQGEGRNQPQHF.

V and J are TRBV7-3 and TRBJ2-1; 13 bases match TRBD2. The CDR3 has 15 residues. Trimming at V came to 5 bases and at J to 6 bases, leaving 4 bases not matched to a gene. The germline V gene has CDR1 SGHTA and CDR2 FQGTGA. The CDR3 protein is CASSRGLAGSNEQFF. The CDR3 DNA reads TGTGCCAGCAGCCGGGGACTAGCGGGAAGCAATGAGCAGTTCTTC.

This clonotype occurred a few times. V and J are TRBV28 and TRBJ1-2; D is possibly TRBD1 (6 bases). From germline, CDR1 is MDHEN and CDR2 SYDVKM. The V end lost 4 bases, the J end lost 8 bases, and 11 bases lay between the germline ends. This CDR3 has 12 amino acids. Here the CDR3 DNA reads TGTGCCAGCAGTTCAAGGCAGGGGGGCTACACCTTC. The encoded protein is CASSSRQGGYTF.

Turning to this clonotype: An end of the junction does not agree with germline; a read error may underlie this. This chain links TRBV28 with TRBJ2-7; D may be TRBD1 or TRBD2 (5 bases each). The CDR3 runs 15 residues. Germline V gives CDR1 MDHEN, CDR2 SYDVKM. CDR3 sequence (DNA): TGTGCCAGCAGAGAACCGGGACGGATTCCCTACGAGCGGTACTTC. It yields the protein CASREPGRIPYERYF.

This clonotype showed up many times. This sequence joins TRBV9 and TRBJ2-5; D not resolved. CDR3 length: 12 residues. Germline V gene lookup returns CDR1 SGDLS and CDR2 YYNGEE. V was cut by 0 bases and J by 0 bases, with 0 bases left in between. This CDR3 reads CASSVDQETQYF. CDR3 DNA sequence: TGTGCCAGCAGCGTAGACCAAGAGACCCAGTACTTC.

This clonotype occurred once. One base away lies a much larger clone, so this may be a sequencing read error. The rearrangement uses TRBV11-2 and TRBJ2-1, with 14 bases fitting TRBD2. The CDR3 totals 21 residues. Germline values: CDR1 SGHAT, CDR2 FQNNGV. In nucleotides, the CDR3 is TGTGTCAGCAGCTCCGTAGGTAGAAGACTAGCGGGGGGGAGGGCTCACAATGAGCAGTTCTTC. This translates into CVSSSVGRRLAGGRAHNEQFF.